This passage covers 22 T cell receptor beta chains from one sample sequenced in a study of shared clonotypes between healthy human individuals. Sequenced by immunoSEQ multiplex PCR; TCRdb stores in-frame clones only, minus some. The sample includes about 1 million clones, around 76% of them seen just once. What was sequenced was memory CD4+ T cells sorted from blood. Specified subset: CD45RA-negative fraction. These TCRs come from a man younger than 35 in good health.

V and J are TRBV9 and TRBJ2-4; tentatively, D is TRBD1 or TRBD2 (6 bases each). The CDR3 consists of 16 residues. The germline V gene has CDR1 SGDLS and CDR2 YYNGEE. V was pared by 0 bases and J by 5 bases, with 15 bases between. The CDR3 DNA is TGTGCCAGCAGCGTAGCGGCGGGTCGGGGGCAAAACATTCAGTACTTC. This encodes CASSVAAGRGQNIQYF.

This chain uses TRBV7-8 with TRBJ1-3; no clear D gene. The CDR3 is 15 amino acids. The germline V gene has CDR1 SGHVS and CDR2 FQNEAQ. V lost 2 bases and J 3 bases, leaving 11 bases between the germline ends. The CDR3, as DNA: TGTGCCAGCAGCTTATTGTGGGGTGATGGAAACACCATATATTTT. Amino acids: CASSLLWGDGNTIYF.

There are a few counts of this clone. The gene calls are TRBV5-5 and TRBJ1-5; D remains ambiguous. CDR1 is SGHKS, CDR2 YYEKEE, per germline (reference sequence). The ends were cut back, 4 bases at V and 0 bases at J, with 14 bases in the middle. This CDR3 is 16 amino acids long. This CDR3 is CASSPGRMYSNQPQHF. The CDR3 DNA reads TGTGCCAGCAGCCCCGGACGGATGTATAGCAATCAGCCCCAGCATTTT.

Only a few counts were recorded for this clone. The chain recombines TRBV6-1 with TRBJ1-2; D not resolved. The CDR3 loop spans 11 amino acids. The germline gives CDR1 MNHNS, CDR2 SASEGT. V was shortened by 0 bases and J by 8 bases, with 4 bases between the two germline ends. The CDR3 bases are TGTGCCAGCAGTGAAGCTTGGGGCTACACCTTC. Its protein product is CASSEAWGYTF.

Many counts were recorded for this clone. Different DNA sequences within this sample yield the same CDR3. The gene calls are TRBV14 and TRBJ1-2; 9 bases line up with TRBD1. Trimming removed 2 bases from V and 5 bases from J; junction bases left unmatched: 6. Germline CDR1 reads SGHDN; CDR2 reads FVKESK. CDR3 size: 15 residues. The CDR3 loop reads CASSQPGTGLYGYTF. As DNA, the CDR3 is TGTGCCAGCAGCCAACCGGGGACAGGGCTTTATGGCTACACCTTC.

The chain combines TRBV6-1 with TRBJ2-7; the D is unclear. This CDR3 has 12 amino acids. Germline CDR1 is MNHNS and CDR2 is SASEGT. V was clipped by 7 bases and J by 1 base, with 8 bases between them. The CDR3: CASKERSYEQYF. In nucleotides, the CDR3 is TGTGCCAGCAAGGAGAGATCCTACGAGCAGTACTTC.

This clone was observed a single time. V and J are TRBV6-1 and TRBJ2-4; TRBD1 matches at 12 bases. Looked up from germline, CDR1 is MNHNS and CDR2 is SASEGT. CDR3 length: 17 amino acids. J lost 3 bases, V lost 0 bases, and 3 bases had no gene match. The CDR3 sequence: CASSEAGTGGVKNIQYF. CDR3 DNA: TGTGCCAGCAGTGAAGCGGGGACAGGGGGCGTCAAAAACATTCAGTACTTC.

The chain carries TRBV10-3 and TRBJ1-1, with 7 positions matching TRBD1. Germline V gene lookup returns CDR1 ENHRY and CDR2 SYGVKD. The CDR3 spans 15 residues. The V and J ends lost 6 bases and 3 bases, in that order; junction bases with no gene match: 10. CDR3 region: CAIRQRQGVDTEAFF. The CDR3 DNA sequence: TGTGCCATCAGACAAAGACAGGGCGTCGACACTGAAGCTTTCTTT.

The V and J genes are TRBV18 and TRBJ1-1, with D hard to call. V lost 4 bases to trimming and J lost 11 bases, with 11 bases between them. Germline CDR1 KGHSH, CDR2 LQKENI. This CDR3 has 11 amino acids. This CDR3 reads CASSQGYEAFF. CDR3 DNA sequence: TGTGCCAGCTCACAAGGGTATGAGGCTTTCTTT.

This chain uses TRBV18 with TRBJ2-7; no definite D call. CDR3 length: 15 residues. Trimming stripped 0 bases from V and 0 bases from J, with 9 bases between. CDR1 and CDR2 (germline): KGHSH, LQKENI. The CDR3 sequence is CASSPPAGYSYEQYF. The CDR3 DNA follows: TGTGCCAGCTCACCACCCGCAGGTTACTCCTACGAGCAGTACTTC.

The V gene is TRBV5-1, the J gene TRBJ1-4; D might be TRBD1 (5 bases). Trimming removed 4 bases at V and 14 bases at J, with 18 bases between. This CDR3 is 13 amino acids long. CDR1 and CDR2 from the germline V gene are SGHRS and YFSETQ. The CDR3 region is CASSILPGTSLFF. CDR3 in DNA: TGCGCCAGCAGCATCCTTCCAGGGACGTCCCTGTTTTTT.

This clone was seen a few times. This chain joins TRBV5-6 and TRBJ1-1; D is unclear. This CDR3 has 14 amino acids. Trimming pared 0 bases from V and 0 bases from J, leaving 6 bases between. Germline V lookup: CDR1 SGHDT, CDR2 YYEEEE. The CDR3 DNA reads as TGTGCCAGCAGCTTGGGCGGACTGAACACTGAAGCTTTCTTT. Protein product: CASSLGGLNTEAFF.

This chain links TRBV5-4 with TRBJ1-1, with D possibly being TRBD1 (5 bases). Trimming pared 0 bases from V and 5 bases from J, leaving 11 bases between. The germline gives CDR1 SGHNT, CDR2 YYREEE (reference sequence). The CDR3 spans 14 residues. DNA for the CDR3: TGTGCCAGCAGCTTGGATCGACAGCAGACTGAAGCTTTCTTT. Translated: CASSLDRQQTEAFF.

The chain uses TRBV4-3 and TRBJ1-6, with D unresolved. CDR1 is LGHNA and CDR2 is YSLEER in the germline V gene. Trimming shortened V by 1 base and J by 8 bases, and 15 bases separated the two germline ends. The length of the CDR3 is 16 residues. The CDR3 DNA reads TGCGCCAGCAGCCAAGGTCGAAAGGGCCGGGATTCACCCCTCCACTTT. It specifies CASSQGRKGRDSPLHF.

This clone was detected many times. The same CDR3 arises from other DNA sequences in this sample as well. The chain uses TRBV30 and TRBJ1-1; D remains ambiguous. The V end lost 2 bases, the J end lost 0 bases, and 7 bases lay between the germline ends. The CDR3 loop spans 13 amino acids. CDR1 is GTSNPN, CDR2 SVGIG, per germline (reference sequence). CDR3 DNA sequence: TGTGCCTGGAGTAGGCAGATGAACACTGAAGCTTTCTTT. Its translation is CAWSRQMNTEAFF.

The V call is TRBV6-5, the J call TRBJ2-7, with 7 bases lining up with TRBD2. Unmatched junction bases numbered 8, after V lost 0 bases and J lost 3 bases. Germline V gene lookup returns CDR1 MNHEY and CDR2 SVGAGI. The CDR3 is 16 amino acids. CDR3 loop: CASSYSSRLADYEQYF. CDR3 DNA: TGTGCCAGCAGTTACTCCTCCCGTCTAGCGGACTACGAGCAGTACTTC.

The rearrangement uses TRBV27 and TRBJ1-6, with D possibly matching TRBD1 (5 bases). CDR3 length: 15 residues. CDR1 MNHEY and CDR2 SMNVEV come from the germline V gene (reference sequence). Trimming stripped 6 bases from V and 5 bases from J, with 14 bases between. Here the CDR3 reads CASSRQQVNNSPLHF. The CDR3 DNA reads as TGTGCCAGCAGCCGACAGCAGGTTAATAATTCACCCCTCCACTTT.

This clone was found once. This chain connects TRBV7-9 to TRBJ1-5; 10 bases match TRBD1. After removal of 4 bases from V and 9 bases from J, the junction contained 9 bases not matched to a gene. The CDR3 is 15 residues long. Germline CDR1 and CDR2: SEHNR and FQNEAQ (reference sequence). The CDR3 reads CASSSRQGAGGPQHF. The CDR3 DNA reads TGTGCCAGCAGCTCCCGACAGGGGGCCGGGGGGCCCCAGCATTTT.

The chain combines TRBV7-8 with TRBJ1-5, with 7 bases that match TRBD1. In germline, CDR1 is SGHVS, CDR2 FQNEAQ. The CDR3 extends over 14 amino acids. V lost 5 bases to trimming and J lost 7 bases; unmatched junction nucleotides: 8. The DNA for the CDR3 is TGTGCCAGCAGCCGTTCAGGGGGTGAACAGCCCCAGCATTTT. Translated: CASSRSGGEQPQHF.

V is TRBV7-9 and J is TRBJ1-1; D is uncertain. This CDR3 has 12 residues. Germline lookup yields CDR1 SEHNR and CDR2 FQNEAQ (reference sequence). Trimming removed 1 base from V and 8 bases from J, with 8 bases in between. The CDR3 DNA sequence: TGTGCCAGCAGCTTAGATGTCGCCGAAGCTTTCTTT. Protein sequence: CASSLDVAEAFF.

The V and J genes are TRBV11-3 and TRBJ1-1; tentative D call: TRBD1 (5 bases). The V gene lost 0 bases and the J gene lost 1 base, with 9 bases spanning the gap. CDR1 SGHNT and CDR2 YENEEA come from the germline V gene. The CDR3 has 15 amino acids. The CDR3 loop is CASSLDGTPNTEAFF. The CDR3 nucleotides read TGTGCCAGCAGCTTAGACGGGACCCCGAACACTGAAGCTTTCTTT.

The chain couples TRBV5-1 to TRBJ1-2; 9 positions match TRBD1. The CDR3 runs to 16 residues. The germline gives CDR1 SGHRS, CDR2 YFSETQ. The J segment lost 6 bases and the V segment lost 4 bases, leaving 13 bases of the junction unmatched. The CDR3, as DNA: TGCGCCAGCAGCCCCGGAGGGACAGGGAATGTTAATGGCTACACCTTC. Translated, it gives CASSPGGTGNVNGYTF. Complete variable domain (other parts from reference TRBV5-1 and TRBJ1-2): KAGVTQTPRYLIKTRGQQVTLSCSPISGHRSVSWYQQTPGQGLQFLFEYFSETQRNKGNFPGRFSGRQFSNSRSEMNVSTLELGDSALYLCASSPGGTGNVNGYTFGSGTRLTVV.